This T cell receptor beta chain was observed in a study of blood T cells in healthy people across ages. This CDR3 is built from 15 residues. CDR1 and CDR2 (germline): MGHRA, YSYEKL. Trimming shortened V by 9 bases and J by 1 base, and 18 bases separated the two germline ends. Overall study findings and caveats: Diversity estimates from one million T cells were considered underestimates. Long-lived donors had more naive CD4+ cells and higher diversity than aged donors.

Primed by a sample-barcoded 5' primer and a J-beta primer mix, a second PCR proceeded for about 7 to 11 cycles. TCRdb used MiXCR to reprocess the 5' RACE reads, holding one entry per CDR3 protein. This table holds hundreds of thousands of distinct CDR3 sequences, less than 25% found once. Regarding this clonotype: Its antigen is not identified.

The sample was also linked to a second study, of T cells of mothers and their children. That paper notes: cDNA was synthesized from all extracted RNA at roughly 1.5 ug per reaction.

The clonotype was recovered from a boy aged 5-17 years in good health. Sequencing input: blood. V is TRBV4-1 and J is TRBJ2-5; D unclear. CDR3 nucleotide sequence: TGCGCCAGACCAACCGTTAAGGCGGTCCAAGAGACCCAGTACTTC. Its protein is CARPTVKAVQETQYF.